This entry concerns a single T cell receptor beta chain. The antigen is undetermined. Time point denoted: longitudinal time-point 1 (baseline). Healthy controls comprised blood bank volunteers in Maryland, USA. The CDR3 contains 13 residues. Per germline, CDR1 WNHNN and CDR2 SYGVQD (reference sequence). V trimming: 11 bases; J trimming: 3 bases; junction bases outside the gene matches: 9. This sample was included in a study of neurological immune-mediated disorders. General study findings and limits: None of the CDR3 amino acid sequences found in expanded clones was shared across subjects. This suggests that the TCR-beta repertoires were private in all groups.

Synthesis of cDNA was performed by 5'RACE using 10-nucleotide random UMIs. TCRdb reprocessed the 5' RACE reads via MiXCR and lists one record per CDR3 protein. The sample gives 64,000 or so distinct CDR3 sequences, 10% of which show up once; 9.5% to 10% is in the top ten. The chain joins TRBV10-1 to TRBJ2-7, with 8 bases identical to TRBD1. This receptor was identified in a man aged 30 to 39 in good health. Sequencing was performed on PBMCs. CDR3 protein: CAAQTGVFYEQYF. In nucleotides, the CDR3 is TGCGCCGCACAGACAGGGGTTTTCTACGAGCAGTACTTC.